The rows below give T cell receptor beta chains drawn from one sample of a study of blood T cells in healthy people across ages. TCRdb re-analysed the 5' RACE reads in MiXCR, keeping a single row per CDR3 protein. The sample includes 750,000 to 950,000 distinct CDR3 sequences, roughly 25% of them seen just once. Another study also made use of these data, one on T cells of mothers and their children.

Sequencing was carried out using blood. These receptors all stem from a boy between 10 and 17 years old in good health. The CDR3 runs from the conserved cysteine through the conserved F or W. The D gene is left open where the match is weak. Some rows have no size entry. The others give once, few or many, or a class for an expanded clone.

V,size,D,J,DNA,CDR3
TRBV2,few,NA,TRBJ1-2,TGTGCCAGCCATTCATTCTATGGCTACACCTTC,CASHSFYGYTF
TRBV12-5,NA,NA,TRBJ1-3,TGTGCTAGTGGTTACCCCAGGGTTTCGGGAAACACCATATATTTT,CASGYPRVSGNTIYF
TRBV12-3/TRBV12-4,few,TRBD1,TRBJ1-1,TGTGCCAGCAGTTTTGGGACAGGGGGGAAGGACACTGAAGCTTTCTTT,CASSFGTGGKDTEAFF
TRBV7-8,NA,TRBD1,TRBJ1-2,TGTGCCAGCAGCCTCTTAGGGGGCAGCTATGGCTACACCTTC,CASSLLGGSYGYTF
TRBV12-3/TRBV12-4,few,TRBD1,TRBJ1-1,TGTGCCAGCAGTTTAGGACAGGGGGCTCTGAACACTGAAGCTTTCTTT,CASSLGQGALNTEAFF
TRBV10-3,NA,TRBD1,TRBJ1-1,TGTGCCATCAGGGGGAGGACAGGGCCGAACACTGAAGCTTTCTTT,CAIRGRTGPNTEAFF
TRBV20-1,NA,TRBD1,TRBJ2-5,TGCAGTGCTAGAGACATAAGGACAGGGAATCAAAAGACCCAGTACTTC,CSARDIRTGNQKTQYF
TRBV29-1,NA,NA,TRBJ2-3,TGCAGCGTTAACGGCGGGGCAGATACGCAGTATTTT,CSVNGGADTQYF
TRBV29-1,NA,TRBD1,TRBJ2-3,TGCAGCGTGGAGACCGGGACAGGGGGTACAGATACGCAATATTTT,CSVETGTGGTDTQYF
TRBV11-2,few,NA,TRBJ2-5,TGTGCCAGCAGCTTAGTCGGGGGCGGGTCCCAGTACTTC,CASSLVGGGSQYF
TRBV30,NA,TRBD1,TRBJ1-6,TGTGCCTGGAGGGACAGGGGGAATTCACCCCTCCACTTT,CAWRDRGNSPLHF